The clone carrying this T cell receptor (delta chain) is medium-sized by share. Antigen unknown. The CDR3 runs to 15 residues. Germline V gene lookup returns CDR1 GEAIGNYY and CDR2 EKD. The V gene end was trimmed by 0 bases and the J gene end by 5 bases; junction bases not matched to a gene: 8. Each sorted gammadelta sample had TRG and TRD chains sequenced. TCRdb re-analyzed the multiplex PCR reads via CATT. The sample includes 53,000 or so delta-chain clones, roughly 1.9% of them seen just once. This sample is part of a study of γδ T cells in repeated Plasmodium falciparum infection. The study's findings and limits: Vgamma9/Vdelta2+ repertoires stayed stably polyclonal over time and infection.

Vgamma9/Vdelta2+ and Vdelta2-negative gammadelta T cells were flow-sorted from PBMC for bulk sequencing. Sample: gamma-delta T cells from blood. V and J are TRDV2 and TRDJ1; 7 nucleotides line up with TRDD3. The sequence was collected from a pool of human donors (malaria-infected and uninfected, not separated). CDR3 coding DNA: TGTGCCTGTGACACCGTCGGGGATAAGGCAGATAAACTCATCTTT. This codes for CACDTVGDKADKLIF.